Listed below are T cell receptor beta chains from one sample, sequenced in a study of blood T cell repertoires in COVID-19. Profiled with immunoSEQ multiplex PCR; TCRdb holds only in-frame clones, not every one. The table shows about 160,000 clones, with about four fifths occurring only once. Material: PBMCs or T cells enriched from blood (not recorded which). Receptors were obtained from a woman aged 55-70 years who had recovered from COVID-19. The CDR3 runs from the conserved cysteine through the conserved F or W. Each record gives: V gene, clone size, D gene, J gene, CDR3 protein, CDR3 DNA. A D gene is named only where the DNA matches it firmly. Expanded clones are given a class, and other clones once, few, many or no size at all.

v_call: TRBV25-1
clone_size: .
d_call: .
j_call: TRBJ2-2
cdr3_aa: CASSVPGEGDTGELFF
cdr3_nt: TGTGCCAGCAGTGTCCCCGGTGAGGGGGACACCGGGGAGCTGTTTTTT

v_call: TRBV28
clone_size: .
d_call: .
j_call: TRBJ1-1
cdr3_aa: CASSTLTEAFF
cdr3_nt: TGTGCCAGTTCAACTCTGACTGAAGCTTTCTTT

v_call: TRBV27
clone_size: .
d_call: TRBD2
j_call: TRBJ2-1
cdr3_aa: CASSPRGGNEQFF
cdr3_nt: TGTGCCAGCAGCCCGCGGGGGGGTAATGAGCAGTTCTTC

v_call: TRBV2
clone_size: few
d_call: .
j_call: TRBJ2-3
cdr3_aa: CASKETAFPTDTQYF
cdr3_nt: TGTGCCAGCAAGGAAACAGCATTCCCCACAGATACGCAGTATTTT

v_call: TRBV6-2/TRBV6-3
clone_size: .
d_call: .
j_call: TRBJ2-7
cdr3_aa: CASSYSPWLAVSYEQYF
cdr3_nt: TGTGCCAGCAGTTACTCCCCGTGGCTAGCAGTCTCCTACGAGCAGTACTTC

v_call: TRBV2
clone_size: .
d_call: TRBD2
j_call: TRBJ2-7
cdr3_aa: CASRPSGGDEQYF
cdr3_nt: TGTGCCAGCAGGCCTAGCGGGGGGGACGAGCAGTACTTC

v_call: TRBV18
clone_size: .
d_call: TRBD1
j_call: TRBJ1-5
cdr3_aa: CASSLSGGRQPQHF
cdr3_nt: TGTGCCAGCTCCCTATCAGGGGGCCGTCAGCCCCAGCATTTT

v_call: TRBV12-3/TRBV12-4
clone_size: .
d_call: .
j_call: TRBJ1-2
cdr3_aa: CASSYQGYGYTF
cdr3_nt: TGTGCCAGCAGTTATCAGGGCTATGGCTACACCTTC

v_call: TRBV5-1
clone_size: .
d_call: .
j_call: TRBJ1-4
cdr3_aa: CASSGRAGSELFF
cdr3_nt: TGCGCCAGCAGCGGCAGGGCCGGGAGCGAACTGTTTTTT

v_call: TRBV5-1
clone_size: .
d_call: .
j_call: TRBJ2-2
cdr3_aa: CASATGDSTGELFF
cdr3_nt: TGCGCCAGCGCAACCGGGGATTCTACCGGGGAGCTGTTTTTT

v_call: TRBV5-1
clone_size: few
d_call: .
j_call: TRBJ1-1
cdr3_aa: CASSGQTNTEAFF
cdr3_nt: TGCGCCAGCTCCGGACAGACGAACACTGAAGCTTTCTTT

v_call: TRBV10-3
clone_size: .
d_call: .
j_call: TRBJ2-7
cdr3_aa: CAISGTKSSYEQYF
cdr3_nt: TGTGCCATCAGTGGGACAAAAAGCTCCTACGAGCAGTACTTC

v_call: TRBV7-3
clone_size: .
d_call: .
j_call: TRBJ2-1
cdr3_aa: CASSLNRNNEQFF
cdr3_nt: TGTGCCAGCAGCTTAAACAGAAACAATGAGCAGTTCTTC

v_call: TRBV3-1/TRBV3-2
clone_size: once
d_call: .
j_call: TRBJ2-1
cdr3_aa: CASRAKMERNEQFF
cdr3_nt: TGTGCCAGCAGAGCCAAGATGGAGCGCAATGAGCAGTTCTTC

v_call: TRBV27
clone_size: .
d_call: .
j_call: TRBJ2-7
cdr3_aa: CASSLSSRGLSYEQYF
cdr3_nt: TGTGCCAGCAGTTTATCTAGCAGGGGCCTCTCCTACGAGCAGTACTTC

v_call: TRBV19
clone_size: .
d_call: TRBD1
j_call: TRBJ2-5
cdr3_aa: CASSIGTGAETQYF
cdr3_nt: TGTGCCAGTAGTATCGGTACAGGGGCAGAGACCCAGTACTTC

v_call: TRBV12-3/TRBV12-4
clone_size: few
d_call: .
j_call: TRBJ2-5
cdr3_aa: CASSPRRQETQYF
cdr3_nt: TGTGCCAGCAGTCCCCGGAGGCAAGAGACCCAGTACTTC

v_call: TRBV7-9
clone_size: once
d_call: TRBD1
j_call: TRBJ2-7
cdr3_aa: CASSLAVQGEGESYEQYF
cdr3_nt: TGTGCCAGCAGCTTAGCGGTACAGGGGGAAGGGGAATCCTACGAGCAGTACTTC

v_call: TRBV5-8
clone_size: once
d_call: TRBD1
j_call: TRBJ1-1
cdr3_aa: CASSTRDRGIYTEAFF
cdr3_nt: TGTGCCAGCAGCACCCGGGACAGGGGGATATACACTGAAGCTTTCTTT

v_call: TRBV27
clone_size: .
d_call: .
j_call: TRBJ1-3
cdr3_aa: CASARTGSGNTIYF
cdr3_nt: TGTGCCTCGGCCCGCACCGGGTCTGGAAACACCATATATTTT

v_call: TRBV4-2
clone_size: .
d_call: .
j_call: TRBJ2-1
cdr3_aa: CASSQELFGGPGYNEQFF
cdr3_nt: TGTGCCAGCAGCCAAGAGCTGTTCGGAGGGCCGGGGTACAATGAGCAGTTCTTC

v_call: TRBV5-4
clone_size: .
d_call: .
j_call: TRBJ2-5
cdr3_aa: CASSSGGSQETQYF
cdr3_nt: TGTGCCAGCAGCTCAGGGGGGAGCCAAGAGACCCAGTACTTC

v_call: TRBV5-6
clone_size: .
d_call: TRBD1
j_call: TRBJ2-5
cdr3_aa: CASSPTGNQETQYF
cdr3_nt: TGTGCCAGCAGCCCGACAGGGAACCAAGAGACCCAGTACTTC

v_call: TRBV19
clone_size: .
d_call: .
j_call: TRBJ2-1
cdr3_aa: CASNIGGAGNEQFF
cdr3_nt: TGTGCCAGTAACATTGGGGGGGCCGGAAATGAGCAGTTCTTC

v_call: TRBV19
clone_size: .
d_call: .
j_call: TRBJ1-2
cdr3_aa: CASKEAAGYTF
cdr3_nt: TGTGCCAGTAAGGAGGCGGCGGGCTACACCTTC

v_call: TRBV11-2
clone_size: .
d_call: TRBD2
j_call: TRBJ2-5
cdr3_aa: CASSSGTSGGQAGETQYF
cdr3_nt: TGTGCCAGCAGCTCGGGGACTAGCGGGGGCCAGGCGGGGGAGACCCAGTACTTC